Listed below are T cell receptor delta chains from one sample, sequenced in a study of human gamma delta and Vdelta1 T cells. TCRdb redid clone calling on the PCR reads using CATT. The table shows 6,000 to 7,000 delta-chain clones, with over 30% occurring only once. Their recognized antigens are unknown. The sample comprised Vdelta1 gamma-delta T cells from blood grown in culture (DOT cells). These receptors were collected from a human donor in good health. Each CDR3 is given with its conserved first and last residue. Fields, in order: J gene, D gene, clone size, V gene, CDR3 protein, CDR3 DNA. The D gene is left open where the match is weak. A row's size may be missing; if present it is once, few, many or a size class.

>TRDJ1|-|-|TRDV1
CALGERHGRVLGPYTDKLIF
TGTGCTCTTGGGGAACGCCACGGGAGGGTGCTGGGGCCGTACACCGATAAACTCATCTTT
>TRDJ1|TRDD3|-|TRDV1
CALGDTYPRGIRADKLIF
TGTGCTCTTGGGGACACTTACCCTAGGGGGATACGGGCCGATAAACTCATCTTT
>TRDJ1|TRDD3|medium-sized|TRDV1
CALGGRLTRRLGEQGPYTDKLIF
TGTGCTCTTGGGGGGCGTTTAACTAGACGACTGGGGGAGCAGGGACCTTACACCGATAAACTCATCTTT
>TRDJ1|-|few|TRDV1
CALGEGRGTRSGTDKLIF
TGTGCTCTTGGAGAAGGACGTGGCACACGGTCGGGAACCGATAAACTCATCTTT
>TRDJ1|TRDD3|few|TRDV1
CALGEGPKVYWGLGYKLIF
TGTGCTCTTGGGGAGGGCCCCAAGGTATACTGGGGCCTCGGGTATAAACTCATCTTT
>TRDJ1|-|few|TRDV1
CALGDTKAHVTDKLIF
TGTGCTCTTGGGGACACAAAGGCCCATGTCACCGATAAACTCATCTTT
>TRDJ1|-|medium-sized|TRDV1
CALGDGSFLPSTGGLFSNDKLIF
TGTGCTCTTGGGGATGGCTCCTTCCTACCATCTACTGGGGGATTATTCTCCAACGATAAACTCATCTTT
>TRDJ1|TRDD3|-|TRDV1
CALGEWGFPSYTGGYKVPDKLIF
TGTGCTCTTGGGGAATGGGGTTTTCCCTCATATACTGGGGGATACAAGGTCCCCGATAAACTCATCTTT
>TRDJ2|TRDD3|-|TRDV1
CALGYAGLAQRVLGDPALTAQLFF
TGTGCTCTTGGATACGCAGGCTTAGCCCAGAGGGTACTGGGGGACCCCGCTTTGACAGCACAACTCTTCTTT
>TRDJ1|TRDD3|medium-sized|TRDV1
CALGAISTQNWGIRVTDKLIF
TGTGCTCTTGGGGCCATTTCTACGCAAAACTGGGGGATAAGAGTCACCGATAAACTCATCTTT
>TRDJ1|-|few|TRDV1
CALGELSYESGDLPKYPDKLIF
TGTGCTCTTGGGGAACTTTCCTACGAATCGGGGGATCTCCCTAAGTACCCCGATAAACTCATCTTT
>TRDJ1|-|-|TRDV1
CALRNLPSPTREIKTDKLIF
TGTGCTCTCCGCAATCTTCCCAGCCCCACCCGCGAGATAAAGACCGATAAACTCATCTTT
>TRDJ1|TRDD3|-|TRDV1
CALGDAGPSATGGYGELIF
TGTGCTCTTGGGGATGCCGGCCCCTCCGCTACTGGGGGATACGGAGAGCTCATCTTT
>TRDJ1|TRDD3|-|TRDV1
CALGEKGVLWVRLGPPYTDKLIF
TGTGCTCTTGGGGAAAAAGGGGTCCTATGGGTACGACTGGGGCCCCCGTACACCGATAAACTCATCTTT
>TRDJ1|TRDD3|-|TRDV1
CALGELHVGDRYTDKLIF
TGTGCTCTTGGGGAACTTCACGTGGGGGATAGGTACACCGATAAACTCATCTTT
>TRDJ1|TRDD2|-|TRDV1
CALGEPFLHPPIRDEADKLIF
TGTGCTCTTGGGGAACCCTTCCTACACCCCCCTATAAGGGACGAGGCCGATAAACTCATCTTT
>TRDJ1|-|-|TRDV1
CALGDYTRTALTDKLIF
TGTGCTCTTGGGGACTATACGCGTACTGCCCTTACCGATAAACTCATCTTT